Sequencing of this T cell receptor beta chain was carried out in a study of regulatory T cells in long-lasting Graves disease. Study-level points and caveats: There were preferences for TRBV28, TRBJ1-2 and TRBJ2-5 in persistent disease. For persistent Graves' patients, TCR diversity was lower than for newly diagnosed ones.

This clonotype was found a few times. What it binds is unknown. Time point of the sample: persistent/refractory GD, antithyroid drugs over 5 years with positive TRAb. PBMC-derived RNA was used for the TCR library. The authors drew patients from an endocrinology department in Xi'an, China. Arm-PCR with iRepertoire HTBI primers amplified the CDR3 regions for these TCR beta libraries. Original methodology: Analysis of the samples identified around 60 TRBV and 14 TRBJ segments. TCRdb independently ran MiXCR on the multiplex PCR reads; one entry per CDR3 protein. The V and J calls follow TCRdb's processing rather than the paper's. Counted here are 300,000 to 350,000 distinct CDR3 sequences, about 19% occurring once; the ten biggest clones make up approximately 31%. CDR3 length: 13 amino acids. Germline lookup yields CDR1 DFQATT and CDR2 SNEGSKA (reference sequence). Trimming left V 4 bases short and J 0 bases short, with 9 bases between.

The chain carries TRBV20-1 and TRBJ2-5; no clear D gene. Sequencing was performed on peripheral blood mononuclear cells (PBMCs), taken when the disease was refractory, from a patient treated with antithyroid drugs. The TCR originated in a female donor with Graves disease. CDR3 region: CSAMAVYQETQYF. CDR3 sequence (DNA): TGCAGTGCTATGGCTGTGTACCAAGAGACCCAGTACTTC.